This TCR beta chain was sequenced for a study of cytomegalovirus exposure and HLA in healthy donors. Note on this clone: Its matching antigen is unknown.

V was trimmed by 0 bases and J by 4 bases, leaving 8 bases between them. The CDR3 runs to 14 residues. Germline V gene lookup returns CDR1 LGHNA and CDR2 YNFKEQ. Profiling relied on immunoSEQ multiplex PCR, and the TCRdb table lists in-frame clones only, not all of them. The data contain under 65,000 clones, approximately 89% of them singletons. The study's findings and limits: In vitro checks showed that a few CMV-associated chains really do target CMV antigens. Cytomegalovirus-associated status was assigned to about 160 TCR beta chains.

The receptor was isolated from a young woman in good health and CMV-seropositive. The source material was PBMCs. This chain uses TRBV4-2 with TRBJ2-3, with D unclear. The CDR3 region has the DNA TGTGCCAGCAGCCAAGATGTGGAGTCAGATACGCAGTATTTT. It specifies CASSQDVESDTQYF.